The 9 T cell receptor beta chains reported below all come from one sample, sequenced in a study of Graves' ophthalmopathy and Graves' hyperthyroidism. Using RNA transcripts, the TCR beta CDR3 regions were amplified. The authors performed first-round RT-PCR with HTBI primers and then a second-round multiplex PCR. TCRdb passed the multiplex PCR reads through MiXCR, listing each CDR3 protein once. The data contain about 1.2 million distinct CDR3 sequences, 35% to 45% of them singletons. Sequenced material: peripheral blood or thyroid tissue (not recorded which). These receptors were taken from an adult man with Graves' hyperthyroidism.

This clonotype was found once. The genes are TRBV7-9 and TRBJ2-7; 7 positions match TRBD1. With V trimmed by 6 bases and J by 8 bases, 13 bases remained unmatched. CDR1 and CDR2 (germline): SEHNR, FQNEAQ (reference sequence). CDR3 length equals 14 residues. The CDR3 reads CASSPYRQGSQQYF. Written as DNA, the CDR3 is TGTGCCAGCAGTCCTTACCGACAGGGAAGTCAGCAGTACTTC.

This clonotype was seen more than once but under ten times. The V call is TRBV20-1, the J call TRBJ2-6; 8 nucleotides match TRBD2. This CDR3 is 16 amino acids long. V was clipped by 6 bases and J by 5 bases; unmatched bases: 12. In germline, CDR1 is DFQATT, CDR2 SNEGSKA (reference sequence). CDR3 bases: TGCAGTGCCTCGGGGGGGTTTTTGGTACGGGCCAACGTCCTGACTTTC. Translating gives CSASGGFLVRANVLTF.

Worth noting for this clonotype: A much larger clone lies a single base off, so this may be a read error. The chain is built from TRBV2 and TRBJ2-5, with TRBD2 identical over 10 bases. This CDR3 has 14 amino acids. V gave up 5 bases and J gave up 5 bases; unmatched junction bases: 5. Germline V gene data show CDR1 as SNHLY and CDR2 as FYNNEI. CDR3 nucleotides: TGTGCCAGCAGTTCTAGCGGGAGTGTGGAGACCCAGTACTTC. Amino acids: CASSSSGSVETQYF.

Note on this clonotype: The junction shows a germline mismatch at one end, possibly a read error. CDR3 region: CASSLGDLNYGYTF. CDR3 sequence (DNA): TGTGCCAGCAGTTTGGGGGATTTAAACTATGGCTACACCTTC. V usage is TRBV10-3 and J usage is TRBJ1-2, with a possible D match to TRBD1 (5 bases). There are 14 residues in the CDR3. The germline V gene has CDR1 ENHRY and CDR2 SYGVKD.

This chain joins TRBV29-1 and TRBJ2-7, with D possibly called TRBD1 or TRBD2 (5 bases each). Trimming removed 1 base at V and 2 bases at J, with 15 bases between. CDR1 is SQVTM, CDR2 ANQGSEA, per germline. This CDR3 has 15 amino acids. The CDR3 loop is CSVEGVNGATYEQYF. DNA for the CDR3: TGCAGCGTTGAAGGGGTAAACGGGGCGACCTACGAGCAGTACTTC.

The V gene is TRBV7-9, the J gene TRBJ2-5, with D possibly being TRBD2 (6 bases). V lost 1 base and J lost 0, with 12 bases in between. Germline values: CDR1 SEHNR, CDR2 FQNEAQ (reference sequence). The CDR3 is 16 residues long. CDR3 in amino acids: CASSLGGGEYQETQYF. CDR3 DNA sequence: TGTGCCAGCAGCTTAGGCGGAGGGGAGTACCAAGAGACCCAGTACTTC. Supplemented by reference TRBV7-9 and TRBJ2-5, the full variable domain reads DTGVSQNPRHKITKRGQNVTFRCDPISEHNRLYWYRQTLGQGPEFLTYFQNEAQLEKSRLLSDRFSAERPKGSFSTLEIQRTEQGDSAMYLCASSLGGGEYQETQYFGPGTRLLVL.

In this sample, this clonotype turned up many times. V usage is TRBV20-1 and J usage is TRBJ1-1, with a tentative D call TRBD1 (6 bases). The CDR3 sequence is 12 residues long. Germline assignment: CDR1 DFQATT and CDR2 SNEGSKA (reference sequence). CDR3 bases: TGCAGAGTACAGGGAGTGAACACTGAAGCTTTCTTT. Translating gives CRVQGVNTEAFF.

This clonotype was detected ten times or more. The chain carries TRBV25-1 and TRBJ1-3; D is possibly TRBD1 (5 bases). V was cut by 1 base and J by 4 bases, with 20 bases left in between. The germline gives CDR1 MGHDK, CDR2 SYGVNS. This CDR3 comprises 18 residues. The CDR3 here is CASSEWGDSGTEGNTIYF. The CDR3 region has the DNA TGTGCCAGCAGTGAATGGGGGGACTCGGGCACGGAAGGAAACACCATATATTTT.

This clonotype was counted at least ten times. The J gene is TRBJ2-7, the V gene TRBV29-1; 11 bases map to TRBD1. The CDR3 totals 14 residues. V gave up 1 base and J gave up 4 bases; unmatched junction bases: 3. CDR1 is SQVTM, CDR2 ANQGSEA, per germline. CDR3 nucleotide sequence: TGCAGCGTTGAAGTCGGACAGGGGGCTTACGAGCAGTACTTC. Translated: CSVEVGQGAYEQYF.